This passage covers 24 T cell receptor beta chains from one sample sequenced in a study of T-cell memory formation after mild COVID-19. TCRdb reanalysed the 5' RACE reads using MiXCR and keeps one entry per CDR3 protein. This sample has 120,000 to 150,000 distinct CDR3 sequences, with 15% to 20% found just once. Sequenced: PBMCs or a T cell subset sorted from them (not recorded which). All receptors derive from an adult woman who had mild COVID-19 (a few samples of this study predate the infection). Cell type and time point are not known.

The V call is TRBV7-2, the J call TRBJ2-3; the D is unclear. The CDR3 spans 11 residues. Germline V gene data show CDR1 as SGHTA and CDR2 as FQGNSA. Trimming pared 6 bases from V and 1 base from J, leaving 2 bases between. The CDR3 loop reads CASRRTDTQYF. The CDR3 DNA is TGTGCCAGCAGGCGCACAGATACGCAGTATTTT.

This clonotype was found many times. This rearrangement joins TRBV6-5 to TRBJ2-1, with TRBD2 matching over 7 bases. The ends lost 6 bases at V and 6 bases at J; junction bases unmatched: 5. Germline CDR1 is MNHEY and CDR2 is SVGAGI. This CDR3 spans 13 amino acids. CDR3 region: CASRRLAANEQFF. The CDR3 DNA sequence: TGTGCCAGCAGGCGACTAGCCGCCAATGAGCAGTTCTTC.

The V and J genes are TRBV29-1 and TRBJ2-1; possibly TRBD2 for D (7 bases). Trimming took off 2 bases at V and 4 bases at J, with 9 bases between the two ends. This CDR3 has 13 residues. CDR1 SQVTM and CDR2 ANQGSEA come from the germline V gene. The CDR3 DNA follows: TGCAGCGTTGAAAAGGGGGGGTACAATGAGCAGTTCTTC. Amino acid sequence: CSVEKGGYNEQFF.

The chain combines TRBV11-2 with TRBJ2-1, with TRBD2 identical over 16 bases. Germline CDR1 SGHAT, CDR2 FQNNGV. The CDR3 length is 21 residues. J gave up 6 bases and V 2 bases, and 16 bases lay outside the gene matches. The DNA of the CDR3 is TGTGCCAGCAGCTTATGGGGAGGGGGGACTAGCGGGAGGGCCTCGGGCAATGAGCAGTTCTTC. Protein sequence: CASSLWGGGTSGRASGNEQFF. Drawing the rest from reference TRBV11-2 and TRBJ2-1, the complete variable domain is EAGVAQSPRYKIIEKRQSVAFWCNPISGHATLYWYQQILGQGPKLLIQFQNNGVVDDSQLPKDRFSAERLKGVDSTLKIQPAKLEDSAVYLCASSLWGGGTSGRASGNEQFFGPGTRLTVL.

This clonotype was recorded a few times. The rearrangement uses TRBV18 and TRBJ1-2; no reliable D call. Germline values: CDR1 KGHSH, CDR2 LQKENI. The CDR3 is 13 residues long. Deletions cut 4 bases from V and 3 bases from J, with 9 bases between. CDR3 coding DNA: TGTGCCAGCTCACTCGAGCGAGACTATGGCTACACCTTC. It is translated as CASSLERDYGYTF. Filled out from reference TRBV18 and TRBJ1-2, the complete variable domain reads NAGVMQNPRHLVRRRGQEARLRCSPMKGHSHVYWYRQLPEEGLKFMVYLQKENIIDESGMPKERFSAEFPKEGPSILRIQQVVRGDSAAYFCASSLERDYGYTFGSGTRLTVV.

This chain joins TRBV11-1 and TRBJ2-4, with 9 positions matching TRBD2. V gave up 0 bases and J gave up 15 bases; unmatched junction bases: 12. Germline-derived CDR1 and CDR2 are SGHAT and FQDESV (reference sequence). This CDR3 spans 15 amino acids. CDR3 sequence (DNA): TGTGCCAGCAGCTTAGCGCCTAGCGGGAAGTCCGCTGTGTACTTC. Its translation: CASSLAPSGKSAVYF.

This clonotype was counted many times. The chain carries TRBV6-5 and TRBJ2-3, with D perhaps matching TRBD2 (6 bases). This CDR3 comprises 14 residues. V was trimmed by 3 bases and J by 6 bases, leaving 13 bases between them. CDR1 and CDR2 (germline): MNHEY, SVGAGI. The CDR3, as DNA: TGTGCCAGCAGTTATAGCGGAAGGCGGGATACGCAGTATTTT. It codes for CASSYSGRRDTQYF.

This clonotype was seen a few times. Here the CDR3 reads CASSQWVTSDEQFF. CDR3 nucleotide sequence: TGTGCCAGCAGCCAGTGGGTCACCAGCGATGAGCAGTTCTTC. This chain joins TRBV4-2 and TRBJ2-1; no clear D gene. This CDR3 has 14 residues. In germline, CDR1 is LGHNA, CDR2 YNFKEQ. The V end was cut by 3 bases, the J end by 8 bases, with 14 bases between.

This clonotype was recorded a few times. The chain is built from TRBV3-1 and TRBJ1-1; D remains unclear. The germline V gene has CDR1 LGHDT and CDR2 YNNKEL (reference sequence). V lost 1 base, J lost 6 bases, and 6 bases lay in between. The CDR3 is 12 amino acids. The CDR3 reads CASSQVSAEAFF. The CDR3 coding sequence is TGTGCCAGCAGCCAAGTATCTGCTGAAGCTTTCTTT.

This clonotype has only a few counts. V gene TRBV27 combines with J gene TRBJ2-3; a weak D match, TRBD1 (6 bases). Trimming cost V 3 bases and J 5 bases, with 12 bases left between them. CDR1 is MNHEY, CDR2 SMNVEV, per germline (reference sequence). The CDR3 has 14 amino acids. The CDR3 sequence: CASSFGLGGDTQYF. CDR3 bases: TGTGCCAGCAGTTTTGGGCTAGGGGGAGATACGCAGTATTTT.

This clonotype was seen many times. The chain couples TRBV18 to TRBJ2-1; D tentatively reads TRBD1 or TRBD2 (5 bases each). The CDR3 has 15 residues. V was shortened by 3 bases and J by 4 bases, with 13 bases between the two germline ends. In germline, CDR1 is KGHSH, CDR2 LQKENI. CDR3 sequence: CASSPGRRQYNEQFF. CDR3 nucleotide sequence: TGTGCCAGCTCACCGGGACGTAGACAATACAATGAGCAGTTCTTC.

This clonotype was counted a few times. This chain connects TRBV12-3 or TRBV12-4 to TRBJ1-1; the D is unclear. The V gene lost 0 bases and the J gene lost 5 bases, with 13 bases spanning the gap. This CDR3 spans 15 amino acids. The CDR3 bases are TGTGCCAGCAGTTTAGCGCGTAGGTGGGAAACTGAAGCTTTCTTT. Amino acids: CASSLARRWETEAFF.

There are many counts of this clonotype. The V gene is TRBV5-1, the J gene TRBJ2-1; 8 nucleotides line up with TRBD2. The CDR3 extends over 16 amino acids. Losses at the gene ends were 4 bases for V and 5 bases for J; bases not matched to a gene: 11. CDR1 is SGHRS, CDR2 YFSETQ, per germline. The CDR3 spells CASSPTLSGSNNEQFF. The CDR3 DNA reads TGCGCCAGCAGCCCGACCTTGAGCGGGAGCAACAATGAGCAGTTCTTC.

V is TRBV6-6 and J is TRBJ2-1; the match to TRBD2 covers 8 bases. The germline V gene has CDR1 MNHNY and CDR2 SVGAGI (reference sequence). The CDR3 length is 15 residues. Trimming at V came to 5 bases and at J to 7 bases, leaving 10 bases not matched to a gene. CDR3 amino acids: CASSPRGGAINEQFF. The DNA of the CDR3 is TGTGCCAGCAGTCCCCGGGGGGGGGCCATAAATGAGCAGTTCTTC.

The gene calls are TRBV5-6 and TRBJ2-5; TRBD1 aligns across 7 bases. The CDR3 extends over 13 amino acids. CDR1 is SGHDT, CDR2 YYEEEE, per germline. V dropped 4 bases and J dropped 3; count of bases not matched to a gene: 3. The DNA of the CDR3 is TGTGCCAGCAGCAGGGACAGCGAAGAGACCCAGTACTTC. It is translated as CASSRDSEETQYF.

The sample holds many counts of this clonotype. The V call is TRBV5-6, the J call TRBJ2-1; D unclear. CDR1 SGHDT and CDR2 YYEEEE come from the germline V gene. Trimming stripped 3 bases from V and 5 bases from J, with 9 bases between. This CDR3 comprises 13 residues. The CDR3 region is CASSWAGNNEQFF. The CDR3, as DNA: TGTGCCAGCAGCTGGGCTGGAAACAATGAGCAGTTCTTC. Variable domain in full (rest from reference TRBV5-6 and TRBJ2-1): DAGVTQSPTHLIKTRGQQVTLRCSPKSGHDTVSWYQQALGQGPQFIFQYYEEEERQRGNFPDRFSGHQFPNYSSELNVNALLLGDSALYLCASSWAGNNEQFFGPGTRLTVL.

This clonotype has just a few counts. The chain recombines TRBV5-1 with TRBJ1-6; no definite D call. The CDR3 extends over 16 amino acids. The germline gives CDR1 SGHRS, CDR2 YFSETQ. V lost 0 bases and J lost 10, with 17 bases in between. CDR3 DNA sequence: TGCGCCAGCAGCTTGGCCGGGCGGAAAGGGAACTCACCCCTCCACTTT. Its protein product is CASSLAGRKGNSPLHF.

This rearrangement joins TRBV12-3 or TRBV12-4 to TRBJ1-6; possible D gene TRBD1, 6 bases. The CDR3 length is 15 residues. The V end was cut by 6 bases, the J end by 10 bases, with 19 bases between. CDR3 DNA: TGTGCCAGCAGGCCCCCCGGGACACGAAACTCACCCCTCCACTTT. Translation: CASRPPGTRNSPLHF.

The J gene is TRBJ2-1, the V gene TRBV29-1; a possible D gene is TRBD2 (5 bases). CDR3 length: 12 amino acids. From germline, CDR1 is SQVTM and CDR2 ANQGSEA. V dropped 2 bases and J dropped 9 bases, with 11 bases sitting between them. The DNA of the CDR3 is TGCAGCGTTGAATCGGGGAACCCTGAGCAGTTCTTC. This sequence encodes CSVESGNPEQFF.

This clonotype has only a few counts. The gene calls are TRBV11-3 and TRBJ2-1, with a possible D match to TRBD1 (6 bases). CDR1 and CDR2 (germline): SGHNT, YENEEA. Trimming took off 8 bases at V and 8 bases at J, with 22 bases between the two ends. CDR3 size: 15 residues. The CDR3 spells CASQMRTDRIYEQFF. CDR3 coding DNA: TGTGCCAGCCAGATGAGGACAGATAGGATATATGAGCAGTTCTTC.

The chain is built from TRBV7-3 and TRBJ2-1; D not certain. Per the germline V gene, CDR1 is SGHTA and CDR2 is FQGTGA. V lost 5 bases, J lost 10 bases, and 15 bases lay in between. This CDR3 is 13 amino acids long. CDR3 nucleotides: TGTGCCAGCAGCCCTACCGTACAGTCCGAGCAGTTCTTC. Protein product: CASSPTVQSEQFF.

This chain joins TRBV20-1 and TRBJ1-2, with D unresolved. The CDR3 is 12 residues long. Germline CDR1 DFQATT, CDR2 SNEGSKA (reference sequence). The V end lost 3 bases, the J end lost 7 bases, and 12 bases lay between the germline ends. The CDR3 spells CSASSPVSGYTF. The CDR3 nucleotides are TGCAGTGCTAGCTCCCCGGTTTCTGGCTACACCTTC.

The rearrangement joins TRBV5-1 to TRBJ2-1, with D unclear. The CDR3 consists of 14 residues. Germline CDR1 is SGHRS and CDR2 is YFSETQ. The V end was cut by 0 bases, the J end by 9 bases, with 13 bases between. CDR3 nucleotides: TGCGCCAGCAGCTTGGATCCCCCAGGCACTGAGCAGTTCTTC. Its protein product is CASSLDPPGTEQFF.

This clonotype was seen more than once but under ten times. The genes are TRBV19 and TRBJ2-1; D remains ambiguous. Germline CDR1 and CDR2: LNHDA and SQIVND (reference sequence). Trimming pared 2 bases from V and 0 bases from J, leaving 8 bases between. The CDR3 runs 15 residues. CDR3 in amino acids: CASSITQSSYNEQFF. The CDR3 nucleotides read TGTGCCAGTAGTATAACCCAGAGCTCCTACAATGAGCAGTTCTTC. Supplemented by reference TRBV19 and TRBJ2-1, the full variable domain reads DGGITQSPKYLFRKEGQNVTLSCEQNLNHDAMYWYRQDPGQGLRLIYYSQIVNDFQKGDIAEGYSVSREKKESFPLTVTSAQKNPTAFYLCASSITQSSYNEQFFGPGTRLTVL.